The sequence of this T cell receptor (beta chain) was determined in a study of T cells after yellow fever vaccination (dated by TCRdb to the late 2010s). In the study overall: The SMART-Seq v4 Ultra Low Input RNA kit was used to prepare libraries from fractions with low cell numbers. Bulk TCR alpha and beta repertoires were sequenced longitudinally to track T-cell clones before and after primary and booster YFV17D yellow fever vaccination. Two healthy male donors, one aged 18 to 30 and one aged 30 to 40 years, were included in the cohort. Blood was drawn at multiple timepoints before and after primary and secondary immunization, with bulk PBMC replicates and cell subsets isolated. Broader findings and caveats from the paper: A small fraction of clonotypes showed up in both the CD4 and CD8 compartments, probably as a result of convergent recombination. Compared with the primary T-cell response, the secondary T-cell response was faster but weaker, reaching its peak on day 5 rather than on day 15. Because only a couple of donors were included in the study, the extent to which the findings can be generalized is limited. Most clones expanded after primary vaccination (approximately 96% of CD4 and over 80% of CD8) were re-detected after the booster, suggesting that broad memory maintenance occurred. Because abundant contaminating clonotypes from the bulk population could be contained in FACS-sorted repertoires, computational filtering was required.

This sample's treatment or condition label indicates: live attenuated yellow fever vaccine strain. PBMCs were isolated from peripheral blood using a standard Ficoll-Paque protocol. Dynabeads CD4 and CD8 positive selection kits were used to isolate the CD4 and CD8 T-cell fractions. TriZol was used to extract RNA from bulk PBMCs, CD4 and CD8 fractions, and dextramer-positive and dextramer-negative fractions. As concerns this clonotype: Its binding antigen is unknown. No base quality values were provided; no much bigger clone lies one nucleotide off.

The germline V gene specifies MGHRA as CDR1 and YSYEKL as CDR2. The germline ends are 18 bases apart after V is trimmed by 0 bases and J by 0 bases. The CDR3 contains 19 residues, cysteine and phenylalanine counted. Just the 57-base CDR3 DNA is kept, in frame starting at base 1. The data were produced on an Illumina NovaSeq 6000. TCR cDNA was made using 5'RACE template switching, a step that added a universal primer site and unique molecular identifiers. Priming of cDNA synthesis was performed from both the TCR alpha and TCR beta constant segments. Libraries were amplified in two PCR steps, with sample barcodes and sequencing adapters added in the second step. Sequencing of libraries was performed on Illumina HiSeq 2500 (2x100 bp) or NovaSeq (2x150 bp). On the authors' methods: MIGEC was used to demultiplex reads and collapse the reads into UMI consensus sequences, and MiXCR was used for V(D)J alignment. Clonotypes responding to the vaccine were identified with edgeR on replicate PBMC samples, with the criteria of FDR below 0.01 and a log2 fold change above 5 up to day 15. Each bulk clonotype was labeled CD4 or CD8 based on which sequenced repertoire, CD4 or CD8, contained the clonotype at higher abundance. TCRdb applied fastp at Q25 and MiXCR to the public reads, then kept only in-frame beta chains. When rows share a CDR3 protein, they turn into one entry using the most common DNA and genes. It is TCRdb's table, rather than the study itself, that gives the V and J calls and clone size. Across this sample there are about 340,000 distinct CDR3 sequences, with around 13% seen only once. The ten largest clones add up to 3.2% of the sample.

The input for sequencing was CD4+ T cells sorted from PBMCs, taken 15 days after the yellow fever booster vaccination. The chain joins TRBV4-1 to TRBJ1-3, with the D segment identity uncertain. The sequence derives from a man between 18 and 29 years old who received the YFV17D yellow fever vaccine. The CDR3 has the sequence CASSQDSSADVASGNTIYF. The nucleotide sequence is TGCGCCAGCAGCCAAGATTCCTCAGCCGATGTTGCCTCTGGAAACACCATATATTTT.